Presented here are 22 T cell receptor beta chains from one specimen sequenced in a study of T cells in localized non-small cell lung cancer. Repertoires were generated with immunoSEQ multiplex PCR, while TCRdb's copy carries only in-frame clones and drops some. The table lists tens of thousands of clones, roughly 87% of them singletons. This sample comprised peripheral blood, obtained before any cancer treatment. The receptor source for this set is a male donor at least 60 years old with stage I lung adenocarcinoma.

The CDR3, as DNA: TGTGCCAGCACCCGGGGGGGCGGGTACAATGAGCAGTTCTTC. Amino acids: CASTRGGGYNEQFF. V gene TRBV6-5 combines with J gene TRBJ2-1; TRBD2 aligns across 8 bases. The CDR3 extends over 14 amino acids. V lost 7 bases to trimming and J lost 4 bases; unmatched junction nucleotides: 6. Germline V gene lookup returns CDR1 MNHEY and CDR2 SVGAGI.

This clone has only one observation. The junction differs from germline at one of its ends, possibly a read error. The same CDR3 arises from other DNA sequences in this sample as well. The chain combines TRBV4-2 with TRBJ2-2, with 11 bases identical to TRBD2. The CDR3 has 20 amino acids. The germline gives CDR1 LGHNA, CDR2 YNFKEQ. The CDR3 region is CASSQEVASGGLANTGELFF. The DNA for the CDR3 is TGTGCCAGCAGCCAAGAGGTGGCTAGCGGGGGGCTAGCGAACACTGGGGAGCTGTTTTTT.

The V gene is TRBV7-2, the J gene TRBJ2-3; D is undetermined. The CDR3 sequence is 15 residues long. CDR1 and CDR2 (germline): SGHTA, FQGNSA. The V end lost 3 bases, the J end lost 6 bases, and 16 bases lay between the germline ends. CDR3 nucleotide sequence: TGTGCCAGCAGCTTTAAGGCCAGCCCTGCGGATACGCAGTATTTT. As protein: CASSFKASPADTQYF.

This chain joins TRBV2 and TRBJ1-4; D is possibly TRBD1 (5 bases). V lost 7 bases, J lost 7 bases, and 19 bases lay in between. This CDR3 is 15 amino acids long. Germline CDR1 reads SNHLY; CDR2 reads FYNNEI. The CDR3 reads CASNRGAHYGEKLFF. CDR3 DNA sequence: TGTGCCAGCAATCGAGGGGCACACTATGGTGAAAAACTGTTTTTT.

The rearrangement links TRBV7-2 to TRBJ2-1; D gene unclear. V lost 1 base and J lost 4, with 5 bases in between. The CDR3 contains 13 residues. Germline lookup yields CDR1 SGHTA and CDR2 FQGNSA. The CDR3 loop is CASSLGLYNEQFF. DNA for the CDR3: TGTGCCAGCAGCTTAGGATTGTACAATGAGCAGTTCTTC.

This clone is categorized as medium-sized. J is TRBJ2-7 and V is TRBV11-2; 8 bases align to TRBD2. This CDR3 has 16 amino acids. In germline, CDR1 is SGHAT, CDR2 FQNNGV. V dropped 4 bases and J dropped 3; count of bases not matched to a gene: 11. The CDR3 is CASSSLVGTRHYEQYF. The CDR3 DNA is TGTGCCAGCAGCTCTCTCGTCGGGACTAGGCACTACGAGCAGTACTTC.

The chain carries TRBV19 and TRBJ2-7; D ambiguous. The CDR3 has 13 residues. Per germline, CDR1 LNHDA and CDR2 SQIVND (reference sequence). V shed 1 base and J shed 6 bases, with 10 bases lying between them. This CDR3 is CASSIVQESEQYF. Written as DNA, the CDR3 is TGTGCCAGTAGTATAGTCCAGGAAAGCGAGCAGTACTTC.

The CDR3 DNA follows: TGTGCCAGCAGTTTCGGGTACATACAGCCCCAGCATTTT. Encoded protein: CASSFGYIQPQHF. The chain couples TRBV28 to TRBJ1-5; D is unresolved. The CDR3 loop spans 13 amino acids. CDR1 is MDHEN, CDR2 SYDVKM, per germline. Trimming pared 3 bases from V and 7 bases from J, leaving 10 bases between.

The V gene is TRBV28, the J gene TRBJ1-6, with D possibly being TRBD1 (6 bases). The CDR3 consists of 17 residues. Germline CDR1 and CDR2: MDHEN and SYDVKM. V lost 6 bases and J lost 8, with 23 bases in between. CDR3 sequence: CASRPIPGAGGHSPLHF. CDR3 nucleotide sequence: TGTGCCAGCAGACCCATTCCCGGTGCGGGGGGGCATTCACCCCTCCACTTT.

The V and J genes are TRBV6-5 and TRBJ2-7; TRBD1 matches 8 bases. This CDR3 is built from 15 residues. Germline CDR1 reads MNHEY; CDR2 reads SVGAGI. Trimming at V came to 2 bases and at J to 0 bases, leaving 3 bases not matched to a gene. CDR3 DNA: TGTGCCAGCAGTTACCGGACAGGGATCTCCTACGAGCAGTACTTC. Amino acids: CASSYRTGISYEQYF.

The CDR3 coding sequence is TGTGCCAGCAGTGACTCCAGGGGACAACCCGTGAACACTGAAGCTTTCTTT. Translation: CASSDSRGQPVNTEAFF. The rearrangement joins TRBV6-4 to TRBJ1-1; D might be TRBD1 (6 bases). This CDR3 region has 17 residues. Germline V gene data show CDR1 as MRHNA and CDR2 as SNTAGT. Deletions cut 0 bases from V and 0 bases from J, with 14 bases between.

V usage is TRBV7-8 and J usage is TRBJ1-1; D not resolved. Looked up from germline, CDR1 is SGHVS and CDR2 is FQNEAQ. The CDR3 is 15 amino acids. Trimming stripped 2 bases from V and 2 bases from J, with 12 bases between. Here the CDR3 reads CASSLTSEGNTEAFF. CDR3 bases: TGTGCCAGCAGCTTAACTTCGGAGGGAAACACTGAAGCTTTCTTT.

The V call is TRBV28, the J call TRBJ2-3; 7 bases match TRBD1. The CDR3 is made up of 15 amino acids. Per the germline V gene, CDR1 is MDHEN and CDR2 is SYDVKM. Trimming cost V 6 bases and J 0 bases; bases outside gene matches: 6. The CDR3 loop is CASRTGQPSTDTQYF. CDR3 DNA sequence: TGTGCCAGCAGAACGGGACAGCCTAGCACAGATACGCAGTATTTT.

This clone has a single count. V gene TRBV4-2 combines with J gene TRBJ2-4; tentatively, D is TRBD1 (6 bases). This CDR3 is built from 14 residues. V lost 4 bases and J lost 7, with 14 bases in between. Germline V gives CDR1 LGHNA, CDR2 YNFKEQ. This chain's CDR3 is CASSRGTTPNIQYF. CDR3 bases: TGTGCCAGCAGCCGGGGGACAACCCCTAACATTCAGTACTTC.

This chain's CDR3 is CASSLSGRSDGELFF. The CDR3, as DNA: TGTGCCAGCAGCTTGTCCGGTCGGAGCGACGGGGAGCTGTTTTTT. V is TRBV11-2 and J is TRBJ2-2; unclear D gene. This CDR3 contains 15 residues. Between the trimmed V and J ends, which lost 3 bases and 7 bases, there was a span of 15 bases. Germline V gene sequence: CDR1 SGHAT, CDR2 FQNNGV.

This chain's CDR3 is CASSSQVVSNQPQHF. CDR3 sequence (DNA): TGTGCCAGCAGCTCCCAGGTTGTGAGCAATCAGCCCCAGCATTTT. The chain uses TRBV7-2 and TRBJ1-5, with D uncertain. V was shortened by 4 bases and J by 1 base, with 11 bases between the two germline ends. The CDR3 spans 15 residues. The V gene's germline CDR1 is SGHTA and CDR2 FQGNSA.

This clone came up a few times. The chain uses TRBV28 and TRBJ1-1, with D maybe TRBD1 (5 bases). Germline CDR1 MDHEN, CDR2 SYDVKM. The CDR3 contains 15 residues. V lost 3 bases to trimming and J lost 4 bases, with 15 bases between them. In DNA, the CDR3 is TGTGCCAGCAGTTTTTACGGGGCCGGGGGCACTGAAGCTTTCTTT. Amino acid sequence: CASSFYGAGGTEAFF.

The V call is TRBV11-2, the J call TRBJ1-1; tentatively, D is TRBD1 (6 bases). In germline, CDR1 is SGHAT, CDR2 FQNNGV. This CDR3 is built from 15 residues. Trimming removed 4 bases at V and 1 base at J, with 13 bases between. Here the CDR3 DNA reads TGTGCCAGCAGCTCGCTCATGGGACAGAACACTGAAGCTTTCTTT. Its protein product is CASSSLMGQNTEAFF.

J is TRBJ2-2 and V is TRBV7-9; D possibly corresponds to TRBD2 (5 bases). Germline V CDR1 and CDR2: SEHNR, FQNEAQ (reference sequence). The CDR3 sequence is 18 residues long. Deletions cut 5 bases from V and 1 base from J, with 20 bases between. For the CDR3, the DNA is TGTGCCAGCAGCCCTGCGGGCATGCGAAGACTGAACACCGGGGAGCTGTTTTTT. Translated, it gives CASSPAGMRRLNTGELFF.

J is TRBJ2-1 and V is TRBV30; possible D gene TRBD1, 6 bases. The germline gives CDR1 GTSNPN, CDR2 SVGIG (reference sequence). V lost 8 bases to trimming and J lost 6 bases, with 11 bases between them. CDR3 length: 11 residues. The CDR3 loop reads CARGTINEQFF. DNA of the CDR3: TGTGCCAGGGGGACCATCAATGAGCAGTTCTTC.

The gene calls are TRBV5-6 and TRBJ2-3; possibly TRBD2 for D (6 bases). Germline V CDR1 and CDR2: SGHDT, YYEEEE. Between the trimmed V and J ends, which lost 0 bases and 6 bases, there was a span of 14 bases. The CDR3 covers 15 residues. CDR3 loop: CASSLAGGRVDTQYF. The CDR3 coding sequence is TGTGCCAGCAGCTTGGCCGGGGGACGGGTGGATACGCAGTATTTT.

The chain couples TRBV5-1 to TRBJ2-1; 11 nucleotides line up with TRBD1. Germline CDR1 and CDR2: SGHRS and YFSETQ. J was trimmed by 10 bases and V by 0 bases; bases with no gene match: 9. The CDR3 is 16 amino acids. CDR3 in DNA: TGCGCCAGCAGCTTGGCCGTCGGACAGGGGGCTGGAGAGCAGTTCTTC. It is translated as CASSLAVGQGAGEQFF.